The rows below give T cell receptor beta chains drawn from one sample of a study of monozygotic twins with inflammatory bowel disease. TCRdb re-called the 5' RACE reads and catalogs CDR3 proteins one per entry, DNA excluded. Its table lists about 300,000 distinct CDR3 sequences. What was sequenced was blood. The receptors come from a human donor with ulcerative colitis or Crohn's disease, or a healthy co-twin of an affected twin (not recorded which). CDR3s include the opening cysteine and the closing phenylalanine or tryptophan. Fields, in order: V gene, J gene, CDR3 protein.

v_call: TRBV5-4
j_call: TRBJ2-3
cdr3_aa: CASSGPSTDTQYF

v_call: TRBV7-9
j_call: TRBJ2-1
cdr3_aa: CASNLSSGSFYEQFF

v_call: TRBV7-2
j_call: TRBJ1-1
cdr3_aa: CASSLDFRFMNTEAFF

v_call: TRBV15
j_call: TRBJ2-2
cdr3_aa: CATSSRPFGELFF

v_call: TRBV6-5
j_call: TRBJ1-6
cdr3_aa: CASSYGRSRSSYNSPLHF

v_call: TRBV10-3
j_call: TRBJ2-2
cdr3_aa: CAISELGRTGELFF

v_call: TRBV12-3/TRBV12-4
j_call: TRBJ1-6
cdr3_aa: CASSFGTFSLHF

v_call: TRBV5-1
j_call: TRBJ2-3
cdr3_aa: CASSLAARDHTDTQYF

v_call: TRBV20-1
j_call: TRBJ2-7
cdr3_aa: CSATWTGDYYEQYF

v_call: TRBV6-1
j_call: TRBJ2-7
cdr3_aa: CASSGTGYYEQYF

v_call: TRBV7-2
j_call: TRBJ1-2
cdr3_aa: CASTEVGGNRGYTF

v_call: TRBV28
j_call: TRBJ2-2
cdr3_aa: CASSLHRGAGTGELFF

v_call: TRBV5-1
j_call: TRBJ1-5
cdr3_aa: CASSLGTGPGNQPQHF

v_call: TRBV11-2
j_call: TRBJ2-7
cdr3_aa: CASSLERRFGPTRDEQYF

v_call: TRBV12-3/TRBV12-4
j_call: TRBJ2-1
cdr3_aa: CASSPLWGGEFF

v_call: TRBV20-1
j_call: TRBJ2-1
cdr3_aa: CSARDPRTSGLYNEQLF

v_call: TRBV20-1
j_call: TRBJ2-1
cdr3_aa: CSAKGQGYNEQFF

v_call: TRBV20-1
j_call: TRBJ2-7
cdr3_aa: CSAPDRASYEQYF

v_call: TRBV7-9
j_call: TRBJ1-1
cdr3_aa: CASSSQVARGGTEAFF

v_call: TRBV25-1
j_call: TRBJ2-7
cdr3_aa: CASSEYMGYEQYF

v_call: TRBV5-1
j_call: TRBJ1-5
cdr3_aa: CASRAGTGVNQPQHF

v_call: TRBV6-1
j_call: TRBJ1-2
cdr3_aa: CASSEWVEGYGYTF

v_call: TRBV2
j_call: TRBJ1-2
cdr3_aa: CASSGTGGFRANYGYTF

v_call: TRBV28
j_call: TRBJ1-1
cdr3_aa: CASTTTGKEAEAFF

v_call: TRBV3-1
j_call: TRBJ2-3
cdr3_aa: CASRKGLAPDTQYF

v_call: TRBV7-8
j_call: TRBJ2-7
cdr3_aa: CASTSNYEQYF

v_call: TRBV28
j_call: TRBJ1-1
cdr3_aa: CASLPFRVNTEAFF

v_call: TRBV5-1
j_call: TRBJ1-5
cdr3_aa: CASSLEEFNQPQHF

v_call: TRBV20-1
j_call: TRBJ2-5
cdr3_aa: CSARDGLVETQYF

v_call: TRBV2
j_call: TRBJ2-5
cdr3_aa: CASSVGGARGETQYF

v_call: TRBV2
j_call: TRBJ2-6
cdr3_aa: CASEGLSGANVLTF

v_call: TRBV28
j_call: TRBJ2-7
cdr3_aa: CASSTPMLGGYEQYF